This TCR beta chain was identified during a study of blood T cell repertoires in COVID-19 (dated by TCRdb to about 2020). Concerning the study at large: Samples covering the acute and convalescent phases of COVID-19 were provided by collaborators in the United States, Italy and Spain. The repertoires were released in a freely available public database meant as a resource for research on the immune response to SARS-CoV-2. A de-identified subject ID, COVID-19 status, age in years and sex were almost always included in the sample metadata. The samples were drawn from two sources: the first 160 participants of the ongoing ImmuneRACE study, and fewer than 1,500 subjects contributed by 6 global collaborators. Where HLA class I and class II types were available, the types were taken from metadata supplied by the sample provider, not from assay-based typing. The material from the prospective study consisted of cDNA or gDNA derived from T cells, B-cell-depleted T cells, or PBMCs. Deeply sampled blood TCRbeta repertoires from subjects exposed to, actively infected with, or recovered from COVID-19 were included in the dataset. What the authors observed across the whole study: The quantity of clinical and demographic metadata differed by source and by participant and was supplied without curation.

With regard to this clone: The antigen it recognizes is unknown. Per-base qualities were not stored, and no clone one base away is much larger.

Each collaborating institution followed its own protocols to collect whole blood in K2EDTA tubes. For TCRbeta analysis, collaborators shipped samples in one of three forms: frozen whole blood, isolated PBMCs, or DNA extracted from either of those sample types. The immunoSEQ Assay, a bias-controlled multiplex PCR, was used to amplify TCRbeta CDR3 regions from genomic DNA. The study's own analysis went as follows. The number of nucleated cells in each sample was estimated from the amplification of reference gene primers within the assay. Sequence reads were collapsed and filtered to measure the absolute abundance of every unique TCRbeta CDR3 rearrangement. For each sample, productive Simpson clonality was calculated as the square root of Simpson's diversity index across productive rearrangements. TCRdb holds this immuneACCESS table with in-frame rearrangements only. Some clones are missing; in checked studies, unresolved V genes explain under half, and the rest has no known cause. V and J calls and clone size come straight from that table; D and trimming were deduced from the DNA. Within this sample are 200,000 to 250,000 clones, with 80% of them counted one time only. The biggest ten clones account for 9.5% to 15% of the sample.

Here V drops 4 bases and J drops 6 bases, and the junction holds 6 bases not matched to any gene. From its cysteine to its phenylalanine, the CDR3 spans 14 amino acids. Kept here is only the CDR3 DNA, which spans 42 bases and is read in frame from base 1. CDR1 and CDR2 were assigned from the germline V gene as SGHAT and FQNNGV. The rearrangement joined TRBV11-2 to TRBJ2-5, and 9 bases in between align with TRBD1. The receptor's source is a human donor in a cohort sampled during active COVID-19. Specimen: peripheral blood. The nucleotides read TGTGCCAGCAGCTCTGGGACAGGGTCGAAGACCCAGTACTTC. Its translation reads: CASSSGTGSKTQYF.